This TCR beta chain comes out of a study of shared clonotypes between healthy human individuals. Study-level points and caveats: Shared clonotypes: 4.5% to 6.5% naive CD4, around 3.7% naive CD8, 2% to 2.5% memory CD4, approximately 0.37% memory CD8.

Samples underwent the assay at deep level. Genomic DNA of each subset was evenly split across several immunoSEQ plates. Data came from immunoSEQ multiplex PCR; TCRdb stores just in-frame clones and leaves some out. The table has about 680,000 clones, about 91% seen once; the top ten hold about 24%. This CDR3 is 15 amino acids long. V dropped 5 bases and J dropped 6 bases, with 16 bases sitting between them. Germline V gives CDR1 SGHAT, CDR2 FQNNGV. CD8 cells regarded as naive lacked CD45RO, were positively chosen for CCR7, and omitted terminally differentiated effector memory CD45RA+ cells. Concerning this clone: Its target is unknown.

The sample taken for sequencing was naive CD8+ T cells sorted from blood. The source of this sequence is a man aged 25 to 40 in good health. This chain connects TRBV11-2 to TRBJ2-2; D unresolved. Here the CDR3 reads CASSGLAVGAGELFF. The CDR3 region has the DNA TGTGCCAGCAGCGGTTTGGCAGTCGGAGCCGGGGAGCTGTTTTTT.